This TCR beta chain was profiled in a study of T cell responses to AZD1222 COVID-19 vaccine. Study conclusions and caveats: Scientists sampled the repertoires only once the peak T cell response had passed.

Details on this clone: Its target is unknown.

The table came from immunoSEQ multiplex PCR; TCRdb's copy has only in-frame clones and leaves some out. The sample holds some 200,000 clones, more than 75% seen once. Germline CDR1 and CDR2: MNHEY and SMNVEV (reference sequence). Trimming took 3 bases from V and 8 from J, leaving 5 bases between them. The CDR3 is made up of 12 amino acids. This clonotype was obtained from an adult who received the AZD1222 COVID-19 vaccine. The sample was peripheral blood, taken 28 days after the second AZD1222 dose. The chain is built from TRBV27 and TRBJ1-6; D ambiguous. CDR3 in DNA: TGTGCCAGCAGTTTTAGGGATTCACCCCTCCACTTT. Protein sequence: CASSFRDSPLHF.